This T cell receptor (beta chain) was identified during a study of blood T cell repertoires in COVID-19. Across the whole study: Sources were T cells, B-cell-depleted T cells, or PBMCs; the material itself was cDNA or gDNA.

This clone appeared once. CDR1 is MGHRA and CDR2 is YSYEKL in the germline V gene. CDR3 length: 15 amino acids. V was shortened by 4 bases and J by 5 bases, with 17 bases between the two germline ends. In the authors' methods: Nucleated cell number was recorded as an estimate derived from reference gene primer amplification. Profiling relied on immunoSEQ multiplex PCR, and the TCRdb table lists in-frame clones only, not all of them. V, J and clone size derive from that table, while D and trimming were established from the DNA sequence. The data hold about 120,000 clones, with 65% to 80% observed a single time.

The clonotype comes from a human donor with acute or convalescent COVID-19. The donor label of this sample is uncertain. V and J are TRBV4-1 and TRBJ2-5; possibly TRBD2 for D (6 bases). Specimen: peripheral blood. The CDR3 region has the DNA TGCGCCAGCAGCCGGGGGTTCAGGGAGGCGGAGACCCAGTACTTC. The encoded protein is CASSRGFREAETQYF.